The source of this T cell receptor (beta chain) is a study of T cell repertoires in cytomegalovirus infection. This clonotype occurred a few times. Trimming removed 0 bases at V and 0 bases at J, with 9 bases between. The germline CDR1 and CDR2 sequences are SGHAT and FQNNGV. This CDR3 region has 15 residues. TCRdb re-derived calls from the reads in MiXCR, one entry per CDR3 protein. The profile shows roughly 300,000 distinct CDR3 sequences, over 7.5% of them singletons. This receptor was taken from a human donor in good health (CMV status not recorded). Some clones in this sample may be carry-over from other donors' samples. This chain links TRBV11-2 with TRBJ2-7, with D perhaps TRBD1 (6 bases). The sequencing sample was made of PBMCs. The DNA for the CDR3 is TGTGCCAGCAGCTTAGAGTGGACAGTCTCCTACGAGCAGTACTTC. Translating it yields CASSLEWTVSYEQYF. The whole variable domain, remainder taken from reference TRBV11-2 and TRBJ2-7, is EAGVAQSPRYKIIEKRQSVAFWCNPISGHATLYWYQQILGQGPKLLIQFQNNGVVDDSQLPKDRFSAERLKGVDSTLKIQPAKLEDSAVYLCASSLEWTVSYEQYFGPGTRLTVT.